This T cell receptor (beta chain) was profiled in a study of human T cells and chemical hapten exposure. At the level of the study: Donors were sensitized with 2% DPC on the upper inner arm. Slight volume differences across pooled libraries mainly accounted for varying per-sample TCR yields. Study-wide results and limits: Given that the donors had alopecia, their immune response may differ from that seen in healthy people.

Losses at the gene ends were 5 bases for V and 3 bases for J; bases not matched to a gene: 8. Germline CDR1 MNHEY, CDR2 SMNVEV (reference sequence). This CDR3 has 15 residues. Individual cDNA molecules received unique molecular identifiers in the library. Each CDR3 protein gets one entry after TCRdb re-called the RACE reads with MiXCR. The repertoire holds roughly 71,000 distinct CDR3 sequences, 11% seen once, with approximately 1.5% in the top ten. The time point: patch test 3, about 24 weeks after DPC sensitization. The treatment is: therapeutic diphenylcyclopropenone sensitization with weekly scalp DPC. A note on this clonotype: Its matching antigen is unknown.

Material: whole blood, obtained in connection with sensitization to the hapten diphenylcyclopropenone (DPC). The V gene is TRBV27, the J gene TRBJ2-7; 9 bases line up with TRBD1. The clonotype originates from a woman aged 50 to 65 with alopecia areata. Some clones in this sample may be carry-over from other donors' samples. Here the CDR3 reads CASSPIHRGLYEQYF. CDR3 coding DNA: TGTGCCAGCAGTCCCATACACAGGGGGCTCTACGAGCAGTACTTC.